This record covers a single T cell receptor (beta chain). The V gene's germline CDR1 is SNHLY and CDR2 FYNNEI. The V gene lost 2 bases and the J gene lost 5 bases, with 15 bases spanning the gap. The CDR3 contains 16 residues. Only in-frame clones appear in the TCRdb table, and some are missing; sequencing was by immunoSEQ multiplex PCR. The profile shows about 240,000 clones, about four fifths of them singletons. This entry belongs to a study of blood T cell repertoires in COVID-19. The V call is TRBV2, the J call TRBJ1-4, with D tentatively TRBD1 (5 bases). The sequencing sample was made of peripheral blood. This receptor was taken from a woman older than 75 with acute or convalescent COVID-19. The CDR3 is CASSEIIRAGNEKLFF. CDR3 DNA: TGTGCCAGCAGTGAAATAATAAGGGCAGGGAATGAAAAACTGTTTTTT.